Following are 5 T cell receptor beta chains from one sample sequenced in a study of blood T cell repertoires in COVID-19 (dated by TCRdb to 2020 to 2022). Library preparation used the immunoSEQ multiplex PCR assay. Entries here come from immuneACCESS through TCRdb and include only in-frame sequences with V and J called. Some clones fail to appear in such tables; in the studies checked, an unresolved V gene covers under half of the shortfall, and the cause of the remainder is unknown. The sample table shows approximately 210,000 clones, and 86% are seen once. The ten largest account for around 2.2% of the sample. The sequenced sample consisted of peripheral blood. These receptors originate from a man aged 25 to 40 who had recovered from COVID-19.

The V call is TRBV5-4, the J call TRBJ1-5, with 10 bases fitting TRBD1. The trim removed 4 bases at V and 6 bases at J, leaving 4 bases unmatched. CDR3 length: 14 amino acids. Germline lookup yields CDR1 SGHNT and CDR2 YYREEE (reference sequence). In DNA, the CDR3 is TGTGCCAGCAGCCCCGGGACAGGGGTTCAGCCCCAGCATTTT. Its translation: CASSPGTGVQPQHF.

The chain links TRBV2 to TRBJ2-3, with a weak D call TRBD1 (5 bases). CDR1 is SNHLY, CDR2 FYNNEI, per germline. The V gene lost 3 bases and the J gene lost 4 bases, with 14 bases spanning the gap. The CDR3 length is 15 residues. DNA for the CDR3: TGTGCCAGCAGTGAGGTTCAGGGCATGGCAGATACGCAGTATTTT. This sequence encodes CASSEVQGMADTQYF.

J is TRBJ2-2 and V is TRBV29-1; D possibly corresponds to TRBD2 (5 bases). CDR1 SQVTM and CDR2 ANQGSEA come from the germline V gene. V lost 1 base, J lost 6 bases, and 15 bases lay in between. The length of the CDR3 is 15 residues. CDR3 bases: TGCAGCGTTGAAGGAGGAGGTGGAGTGGCCGGGGAGCTGTTTTTT. Translating gives CSVEGGGGVAGELFF.

This rearrangement joins TRBV5-4 to TRBJ2-2; TRBD2 matches at 10 bases. Germline-derived CDR1 and CDR2 are SGHNT and YYREEE (reference sequence). This CDR3 is built from 16 residues. V gave up 4 bases and J gave up 4 bases; unmatched junction bases: 7. The CDR3: CASSKERGGRTGELFF. CDR3 coding DNA: TGTGCCAGCAGCAAGGAGCGGGGGGGCCGCACCGGGGAGCTGTTTTTT.

This clone has just a few counts. The genes are TRBV19 and TRBJ2-7; tentatively, D is TRBD1 (5 bases). In germline, CDR1 is LNHDA, CDR2 SQIVND (reference sequence). V was cut by 5 bases and J by 6 bases, with 14 bases left in between. This CDR3 is built from 13 residues. Here the CDR3 reads CASSGREGAEQYF. CDR3 bases: TGTGCCAGTAGTGGAAGAGAAGGGGCCGAGCAGTACTTC.